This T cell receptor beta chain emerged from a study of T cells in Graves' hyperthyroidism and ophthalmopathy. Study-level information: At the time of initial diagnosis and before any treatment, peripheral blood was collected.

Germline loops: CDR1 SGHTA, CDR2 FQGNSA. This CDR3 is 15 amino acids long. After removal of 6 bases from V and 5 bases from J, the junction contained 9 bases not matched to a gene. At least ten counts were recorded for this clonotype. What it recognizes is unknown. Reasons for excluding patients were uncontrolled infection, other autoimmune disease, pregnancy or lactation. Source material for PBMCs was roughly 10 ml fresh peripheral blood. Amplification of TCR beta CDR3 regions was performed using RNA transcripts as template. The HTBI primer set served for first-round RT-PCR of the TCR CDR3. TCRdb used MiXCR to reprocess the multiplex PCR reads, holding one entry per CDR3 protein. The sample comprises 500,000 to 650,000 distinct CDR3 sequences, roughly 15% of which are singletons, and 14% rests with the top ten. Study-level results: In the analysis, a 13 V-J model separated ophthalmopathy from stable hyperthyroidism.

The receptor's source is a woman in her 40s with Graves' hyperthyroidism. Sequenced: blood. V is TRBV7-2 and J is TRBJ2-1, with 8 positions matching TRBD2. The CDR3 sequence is CASRSSGSPHNEQFF. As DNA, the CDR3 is TGTGCCAGCAGGTCCAGCGGGAGCCCCCACAATGAGCAGTTCTTC.